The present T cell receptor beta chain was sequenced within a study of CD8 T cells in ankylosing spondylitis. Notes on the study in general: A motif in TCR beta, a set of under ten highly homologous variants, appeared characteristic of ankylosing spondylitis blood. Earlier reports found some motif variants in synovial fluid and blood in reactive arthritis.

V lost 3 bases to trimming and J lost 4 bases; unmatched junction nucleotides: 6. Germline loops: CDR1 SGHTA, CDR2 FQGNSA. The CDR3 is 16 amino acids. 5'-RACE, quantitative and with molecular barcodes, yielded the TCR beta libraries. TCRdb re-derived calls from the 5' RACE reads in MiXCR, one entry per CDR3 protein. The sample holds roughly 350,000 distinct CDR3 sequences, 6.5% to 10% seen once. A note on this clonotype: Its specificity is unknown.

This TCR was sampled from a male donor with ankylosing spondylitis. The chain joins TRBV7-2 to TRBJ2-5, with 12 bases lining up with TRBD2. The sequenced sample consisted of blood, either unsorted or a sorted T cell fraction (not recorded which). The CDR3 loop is CASSFRGLAGTETQYF. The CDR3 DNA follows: TGTGCCAGCAGCTTCAGAGGACTAGCGGGAACAGAGACCCAGTACTTC.